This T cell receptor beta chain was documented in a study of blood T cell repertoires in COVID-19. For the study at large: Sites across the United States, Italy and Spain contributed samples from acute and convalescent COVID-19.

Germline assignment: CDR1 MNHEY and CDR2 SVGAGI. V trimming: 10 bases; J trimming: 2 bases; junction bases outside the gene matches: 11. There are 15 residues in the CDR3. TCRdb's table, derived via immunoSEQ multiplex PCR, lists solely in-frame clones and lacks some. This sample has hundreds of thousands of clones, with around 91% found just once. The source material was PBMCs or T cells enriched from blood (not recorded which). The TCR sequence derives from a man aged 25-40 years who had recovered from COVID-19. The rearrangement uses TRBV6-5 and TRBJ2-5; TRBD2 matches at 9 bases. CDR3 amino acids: CATTAVAGVQETQYF. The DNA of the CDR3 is TGTGCCACGACCGCGGTAGCGGGGGTTCAAGAGACCCAGTACTTC.